Here is one TCR beta chain with its context. Its antigen is undetermined. Repertoires were generated with immunoSEQ multiplex PCR, while TCRdb's copy carries only in-frame clones and drops some. The sample shows roughly 86,000 clones, 75% to 85% of them seen only once. The sample belongs to a study of PD-1 blockade in classical Hodgkin lymphoma. Findings and caveats of the study: The study found complete responders had baseline diversity similar to newly diagnosed patients.

Time point given: cycle 4 day 1 (C4D1), after less than 7 weeks of nivolumab. Relapse after autologous stem cell transplantation occurred in every patient, and brentuximab vedotin exposure varied. The specimen comprised peripheral blood mononuclear cells (PBMCs), sampled before the fourth cycle of nivolumab. The TCR originated in a human donor with classical Hodgkin lymphoma.

The CDR3 bases are TGTGCTAGTGGTTTGTTGTTGGCGGGGGTCCCAGAGACCCAGTACTTC. This translates into CASGLLLAGVPETQYF. The chain is built from TRBV12-5 and TRBJ2-5, with TRBD2 identical over 7 bases. The J segment lost 4 bases and the V segment lost 2 bases, leaving 10 bases of the junction unmatched. This CDR3 contains 16 residues. From germline, CDR1 is LGHNT and CDR2 FRNRAP.